This TCR beta chain was sequenced during a study of T cell repertoires in cytomegalovirus infection. Across the whole study: CMV epitopes, recently identified HLA-C-restricted and well-studied HLA-B-restricted, were used.

V was pared by 2 bases and J by 2 bases, with 10 bases between. CDR3 length: 15 residues. Germline V gene sequence: CDR1 MNHEY, CDR2 SMNVEV (reference sequence). In the case of this clonotype: As yet, its antigen is unknown.

One entry per CDR3 protein results from TCRdb running MiXCR on the reads. Of some 500,000 distinct CDR3 sequences listed, 30% to 40% are singletons. The V and J genes are TRBV27 and TRBJ1-5; D is undetermined. The TCR originated in a human donor in good health (CMV status not recorded). Some clones in this sample may be carry-over from other donors' samples. Sequencing used cultured PBMCs, obtained from culture after CMV antigen stimulation. CDR3 DNA: TGTGCCAGCAGTTTAGGGCTAGAGCGCAATCAGCCCCAGCATTTT. This sequence encodes CASSLGLERNQPQHF.